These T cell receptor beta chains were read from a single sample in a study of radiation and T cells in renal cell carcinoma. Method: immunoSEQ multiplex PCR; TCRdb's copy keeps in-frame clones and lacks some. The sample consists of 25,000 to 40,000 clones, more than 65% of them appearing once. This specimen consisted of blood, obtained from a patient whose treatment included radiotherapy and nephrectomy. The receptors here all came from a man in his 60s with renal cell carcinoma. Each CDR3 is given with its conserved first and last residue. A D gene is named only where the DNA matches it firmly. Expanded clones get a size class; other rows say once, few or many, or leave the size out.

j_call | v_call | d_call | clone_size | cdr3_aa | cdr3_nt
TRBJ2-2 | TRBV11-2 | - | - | CASSWRSETGELFF | TGTGCCAGCAGCTGGAGGTCGGAAACCGGGGAGCTGTTTTTT
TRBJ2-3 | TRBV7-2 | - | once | CASSLAPGASDTQYF | TGTGCCAGCAGCTTGGCCCCGGGAGCCTCAGATACGCAGTATTTT
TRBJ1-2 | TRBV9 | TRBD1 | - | CASSPEDRPNYGYTF | TGTGCCAGCAGCCCAGAGGACAGGCCTAACTATGGCTACACCTTC
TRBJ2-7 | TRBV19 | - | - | CASSRSWGYEQYF | TGTGCCAGTAGTCGCTCGTGGGGGTACGAGCAGTACTTC
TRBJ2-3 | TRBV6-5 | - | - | CASSYFRVPSTDTQYF | TGTGCCAGCAGTTACTTTCGAGTGCCAAGCACAGATACGCAGTATTTT
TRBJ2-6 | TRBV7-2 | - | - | CASSLGYGANVLTF | TGTGCCAGCAGCTTAGGATATGGGGCCAACGTCCTGACTTTC
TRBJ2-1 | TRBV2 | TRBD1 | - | CASRRQGDEQFF | TGTGCCAGCAGAAGACAGGGGGACGAGCAGTTCTTC
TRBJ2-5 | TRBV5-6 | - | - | CASSLFGLSRETQYF | TGTGCCAGCAGCTTATTCGGGTTATCAAGGGAGACCCAGTACTTC
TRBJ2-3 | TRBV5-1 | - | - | CASSKYRASVFSTDTQYF | TGCGCCAGCAGCAAATACCGGGCCTCCGTTTTTAGCACAGATACGCAGTATTTT
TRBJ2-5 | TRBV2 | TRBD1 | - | CASRRDRVVETQYF | TGTGCCAGCCGCCGGGACAGGGTAGTGGAGACCCAGTACTTC
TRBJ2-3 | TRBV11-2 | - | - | CASSLERGDTQYF | TGTGCCAGCAGCTTAGAAAGGGGAGATACGCAGTATTTT
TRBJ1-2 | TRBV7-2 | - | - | CASSTRGGEGYTF | TGTGCCAGCAGCACCCGGGGGGGCGAGGGCTACACCTTC
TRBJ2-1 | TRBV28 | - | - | CASSSTGRGNEQFF | TGTGCCAGCAGCTCGACAGGGAGGGGCAATGAGCAGTTCTTC
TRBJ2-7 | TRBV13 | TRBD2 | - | CASSLAQRGGSSYEQYF | TGTGCCAGCAGCTTAGCTCAACGGGGGGGGTCCTCCTACGAGCAGTACTTC
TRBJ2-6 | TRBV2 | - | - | CASSREARSGANVLTF | TGTGCCAGCAGTCGGGAAGCCCGATCTGGGGCCAACGTCCTGACTTTC
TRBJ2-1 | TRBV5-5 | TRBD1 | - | CASSPGGQYNEQFF | TGTGCCAGCAGCCCAGGGGGCCAGTACAATGAGCAGTTCTTC
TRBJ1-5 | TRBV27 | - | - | CASSFGANQPQHF | TGTGCCAGCAGTTTTGGCGCCAATCAGCCCCAGCATTTT
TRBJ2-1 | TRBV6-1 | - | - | CASSESDEQFF | TGTGCCAGCAGTGAGTCCGATGAGCAGTTCTTC
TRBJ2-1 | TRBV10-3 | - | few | CAISASGAVNNNEQFF | TGTGCCATCAGTGCAAGTGGGGCCGTCAATAACAATGAGCAGTTCTTC
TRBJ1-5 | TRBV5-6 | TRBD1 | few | CASSQTGSQPQHF | TGTGCCAGCAGCCAGACAGGGAGTCAGCCCCAGCATTTT
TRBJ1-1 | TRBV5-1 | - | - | CASSRAQTNTEAFF | TGCGCCAGCAGCCGAGCCCAGACCAACACTGAAGCTTTCTTT
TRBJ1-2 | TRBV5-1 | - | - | CASSQEEGRVNGYTF | TGCGCCAGCAGCCAAGAGGAGGGACGAGTTAATGGCTACACCTTC
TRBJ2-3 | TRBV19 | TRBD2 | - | CASRRLADSTDTQYF | TGTGCCAGTAGGAGACTAGCCGATAGCACAGATACGCAGTATTTT
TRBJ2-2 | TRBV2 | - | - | CASRGTGELFF | TGTGCCAGCAGGGGAACCGGGGAGCTGTTTTTT
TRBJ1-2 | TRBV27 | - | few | CASSSTTSAGSYGYTF | TGTGCCAGCAGCTCCACGACTTCCGCGGGGTCCTATGGCTACACCTTC
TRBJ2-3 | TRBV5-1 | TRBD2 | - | CASSLEVAGADTQYF | TGCGCCAGCAGCTTGGAGGTAGCGGGAGCAGATACGCAGTATTTT
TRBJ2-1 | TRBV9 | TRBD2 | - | CASSEGTNRYNEQFF | TGTGCCAGCAGCGAGGGGACTAATCGGTACAATGAGCAGTTCTTC
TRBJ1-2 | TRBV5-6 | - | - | CASSLTGVRHYYGYTF | TGTGCCAGCAGCTTGACGGGGGTTCGGCATTACTATGGCTACACCTTC
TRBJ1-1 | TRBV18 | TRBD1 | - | CASSPGQGQGTEAFF | TGTGCCAGCTCACCTGGGCAGGGACAGGGCACTGAAGCTTTCTTT
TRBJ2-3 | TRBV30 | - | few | CAEGEGDTQYF | TGTGCGGAGGGAGAGGGAGATACGCAGTATTTT
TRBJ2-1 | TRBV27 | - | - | CASSWTRGNEQFF | TGTGCCAGCAGTTGGACCAGAGGCAATGAGCAGTTCTTC
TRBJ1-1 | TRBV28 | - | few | CASSLTDGTEAFF | TGTGCCAGCAGTTTAACTGATGGAACTGAAGCTTTCTTT
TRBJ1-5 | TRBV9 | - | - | CASSVGWDKGQPQHF | TGTGCCAGCAGCGTAGGCTGGGACAAAGGCCAGCCCCAGCATTTT
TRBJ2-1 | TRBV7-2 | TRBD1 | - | CASSGGQGVYNEQFF | TGTGCCAGCAGCGGGGGACAGGGTGTCTACAATGAGCAGTTCTTC
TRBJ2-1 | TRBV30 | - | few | CAWSAKRGYNEQFF | TGTGCCTGGAGTGCCAAACGGGGTTACAATGAGCAGTTCTTC
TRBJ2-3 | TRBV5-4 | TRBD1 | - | CASSLAPTGGKQHTDTQYF | TGTGCCAGCAGCTTGGCTCCTACAGGGGGCAAACAGCACACAGATACGCAGTATTTT
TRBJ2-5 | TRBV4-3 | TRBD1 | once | CASSRGQGAFETQYF | TGCGCCAGCAGCCGGGGGCAGGGGGCTTTTGAGACCCAGTACTTC
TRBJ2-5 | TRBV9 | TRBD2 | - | CASSEGLAAYQETQYF | TGTGCCAGCAGCGAGGGGCTAGCGGCTTACCAAGAGACCCAGTACTTC
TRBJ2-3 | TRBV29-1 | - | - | CSASTGTDTQYF | TGCAGCGCCTCAACTGGCACAGATACGCAGTATTTT
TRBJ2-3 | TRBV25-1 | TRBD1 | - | CASRTGGTIDTQYF | TGTGCCAGCAGGACAGGGGGTACTATCGATACGCAGTATTTT